The 26 T cell receptor beta chains below were found in one sample sequenced in a study of T cells in Graves' hyperthyroidism and ophthalmopathy. The source material, RNA transcripts, was used to amplify TCR beta CDR3 regions. Carried out on the TCR CDR3, a first-round RT-PCR used the HTBI primer set. TCRdb recomputed calls from the multiplex PCR reads with MiXCR, one row per CDR3 protein. The sample lists 730,000 or so distinct CDR3 sequences, about 17% occurring once. The specimen was blood. The source of these receptors is a woman aged 50 to 65 with Graves' hyperthyroidism that later progressed to Graves' ophthalmopathy.

The chain employs TRBV15 and TRBJ1-5, with no clear D. CDR1 is LNHNV and CDR2 is YYDKDF in the germline V gene (reference sequence). The CDR3 is 16 residues long. Trimming stripped 0 bases from V and 5 bases from J, with 14 bases between. The CDR3 bases are TGTGCCACCAGCAGAGATCTGGGGTTCTCCGATCAGCCCCAGCATTTT. Its protein product is CATSRDLGFSDQPQHF.

This clonotype came up once. The chain combines TRBV19 with TRBJ2-5, with D possibly TRBD1 on 5 matching bases. The germline V and J ends were trimmed by 6 bases and 2 bases, with 16 bases remaining between them. In germline, CDR1 is LNHDA, CDR2 SQIVND (reference sequence). The CDR3 sequence is 15 residues long. The CDR3 sequence: CASRISGIPQETQYF. The CDR3 DNA reads as TGTGCCAGTAGAATTTCAGGGATTCCACAAGAGACCCAGTACTTC.

J is TRBJ1-2 and V is TRBV27, with TRBD1 matching 7 bases. With V trimmed by 3 bases and J by 8 bases, 6 bases remained unmatched. The germline CDR1 and CDR2 sequences are MNHEY and SMNVEV (reference sequence). The CDR3 sequence is 13 residues long. In nucleotides, the CDR3 is TGTGCCAGCAGTTTGAGGGGGCTCGGGGGCTACACCTTC. It translates to CASSLRGLGGYTF.

This chain connects TRBV6-1 to TRBJ1-1; 10 bases agree with TRBD1. J lost 0 bases, V lost 6 bases, and 13 bases had no gene match. The CDR3 runs to 18 residues. Per germline, CDR1 MNHNS and CDR2 SASEGT. CDR3 DNA: TGTGCCAGCAGCCGCCCCGTCCGGGACAGGGGACTGAACACTGAAGCTTTCTTT. This sequence encodes CASSRPVRDRGLNTEAFF.

This sequence joins TRBV6-1 and TRBJ2-7, with D tentatively TRBD2 (6 bases). Germline-derived CDR1 and CDR2 are MNHNS and SASEGT. The CDR3 loop spans 14 amino acids. Trimming removed 7 bases from V and 0 bases from J, with 13 bases in between. The CDR3 sequence: CASTWDGSSYEQYF. The CDR3 DNA sequence: TGTGCCAGCACCTGGGACGGGAGCTCCTACGAGCAGTACTTC.

This clonotype showed up just a few times. J is TRBJ2-6 and V is TRBV7-9, with D perhaps matching TRBD1 (6 bases). This CDR3 region has 18 residues. Trimming took off 4 bases at V and 5 bases at J, with 21 bases between the two ends. Germline V gives CDR1 SEHNR, CDR2 FQNEAQ (reference sequence). The CDR3 nucleotides read TGTGCCAGCAGCTCAGCAACAGGGACCGCGCGAAGGGCCAACGTCCTGACTTTC. This codes for CASSSATGTARRANVLTF.

V usage is TRBV3-1 and J usage is TRBJ2-5, with D perhaps TRBD2 (6 bases). Germline CDR1 and CDR2: LGHDT and YNNKEL (reference sequence). CDR3 length: 12 amino acids. V gave up 10 bases and J gave up 5 bases, with 14 bases separating them. The CDR3 DNA reads as TGTGCCACCGGGACTTCCTCGGAGACCCAGTACTTC. This gives the protein CATGTSSETQYF.

This clonotype was seen more than once but under ten times. The gene calls are TRBV30 and TRBJ2-5; TRBD2 matches 10 bases. The CDR3 has 13 residues. CDR1 and CDR2 (germline): GTSNPN, SVGIG (reference sequence). J was trimmed by 5 bases and V by 5 bases; bases with no gene match: 5. The CDR3 bases are TGTGCCTGGGAGCGGGGGGGCCGGGAGACCCAGTACTTC. Translated: CAWERGGRETQYF.

The chain uses TRBV7-6 and TRBJ2-2; TRBD1 matches 9 bases. Unmatched junction bases numbered 6, after V lost 4 bases and J lost 6 bases. The CDR3 runs to 15 residues. CDR1 SGHVS and CDR2 FNYEAQ come from the germline V gene. DNA of the CDR3: TGTGCCAGCAGCTGGGGACAGGGAGGGGCCGGGGAGCTGTTTTTT. This translates into CASSWGQGGAGELFF.

The chain is built from TRBV20-1 and TRBJ1-3; D possibly corresponds to TRBD1 (5 bases). The length of the CDR3 is 15 residues. Germline V CDR1 and CDR2: DFQATT, SNEGSKA (reference sequence). Trimming stripped 3 bases from V and 5 bases from J, with 17 bases between. CDR3 in DNA: TGCAGTGCTAGGGGGGTAGGCGACCCCCGAAACACCATATATTTT. Its protein is CSARGVGDPRNTIYF.

This clonotype appeared many times. The gene calls are TRBV7-9 and TRBJ1-3, with a weak D call TRBD1 (5 bases). Germline values: CDR1 SEHNR, CDR2 FQNEAQ (reference sequence). The CDR3 length is 13 residues. V was shortened by 8 bases and J by 2 bases, with 10 bases between the two germline ends. In DNA form, the CDR3 reads TGTGCCAGCGAGCGGGGGACTGGAAACACCATATATTTT. Protein: CASERGTGNTIYF.

This clonotype occurred many times. The J gene is TRBJ1-5, the V gene TRBV20-1; D is ambiguous. V was shortened by 0 bases and J by 7 bases, with 13 bases between the two germline ends. CDR3 length equals 14 residues. Looked up from germline, CDR1 is DFQATT and CDR2 is SNEGSKA (reference sequence). CDR3 DNA sequence: TGCAGTGCTAGAGATTTTGGAGAATTGCAGCCCCAGCATTTT. This gives the protein CSARDFGELQPQHF.

This clonotype was counted ten times or more. The DNA of the CDR3 is TGTGCCAGCAGTTTATCCCCTTTCCAAGAGACCCAGTACTTC. This codes for CASSLSPFQETQYF. The chain recombines TRBV12-3 or TRBV12-4 with TRBJ2-5; D is uncertain. The length of the CDR3 is 14 residues. Trimming shortened V by 2 bases and J by 1 base, and 8 bases separated the two germline ends.

This clonotype was counted at least ten times. The chain carries TRBV12-3 or TRBV12-4 and TRBJ2-2; 12 bases align to TRBD2. This CDR3 has 17 amino acids. V was clipped by 5 bases and J by 4 bases; unmatched bases: 8. DNA for the CDR3: TGTGCCAGCAGTGGAGGATCTAGCGGGGGGGTCACCGGGGAGCTGTTTTTT. Residues: CASSGGSSGGVTGELFF.

The rearrangement uses TRBV3-1 and TRBJ2-7; a possible D gene is TRBD2 (5 bases). CDR3 size: 17 residues. CDR1 is LGHDT, CDR2 YNNKEL, per germline (reference sequence). V shed 3 bases and J shed 3 bases, with 21 bases lying between them. The chain's CDR3 is CASSHGWGEETLYEQYF. The CDR3 DNA is TGTGCCAGCAGCCACGGTTGGGGAGAGGAGACCCTCTACGAGCAGTACTTC.

This clonotype was found many times. The rearrangement joins TRBV10-3 to TRBJ2-7; TRBD2 might be the D (6 bases). The germline CDR1 and CDR2 sequences are ENHRY and SYGVKD. The CDR3 contains 14 residues. V was cut by 7 bases and J by 4 bases, with 17 bases left in between. DNA of the CDR3: TGTGCCATCAAACCGGGACTGGACAAATACGAGCAGTACTTC. Translation gives CAIKPGLDKYEQYF.

The V gene is TRBV7-9, the J gene TRBJ2-3, with unresolved D. Per the germline V gene, CDR1 is SEHNR and CDR2 is FQNEAQ (reference sequence). The V gene lost 5 bases and the J gene lost 1 base, with 10 bases spanning the gap. The CDR3 contains 14 residues. Written as DNA, the CDR3 is TGTGCCAGCAGCCCTAGGCCCGGCACAGATACGCAGTATTTT. Translated: CASSPRPGTDTQYF.

Many counts were recorded for this clonotype. J is TRBJ2-5 and V is TRBV27; 11 bases agree with TRBD2. CDR1 is MNHEY and CDR2 is SMNVEV in the germline V gene (reference sequence). This CDR3 region has 17 residues. The ends lost 1 base at V and 4 bases at J; junction bases unmatched: 8. CDR3 protein: CASSLLGSGGARETQYF. The CDR3 DNA reads TGTGCCAGCAGTTTATTAGGTAGCGGGGGGGCCCGAGAGACCCAGTACTTC.

Turning to this clonotype: A single base separates this from a much larger clone, so it may be a read error. The rearrangement joins TRBV30 to TRBJ2-3; D unclear. The V end was cut by 3 bases, the J end by 4 bases, with 8 bases between. This CDR3 has 12 residues. CDR1 is GTSNPN, CDR2 SVGIG, per germline (reference sequence). CDR3 sequence: CAWSGSPDTQYF. The CDR3 region has the DNA TGTGCCTGGAGCGGTAGCCCAGATACGCAGTATTTT.

This chain links TRBV6-4 with TRBJ1-1; weak D call: TRBD1 (5 bases). The V and J ends lost 0 bases and 4 bases respectively, with 6 bases between them. Germline V lookup: CDR1 MRHNA, CDR2 SNTAGT. The CDR3 runs 13 residues. The CDR3: CASSDSRGTEAFF. The CDR3 DNA follows: TGTGCCAGCAGTGACTCGAGGGGCACTGAAGCTTTCTTT.

There are many counts of this clonotype. The V and J genes are TRBV20-1 and TRBJ2-1; TRBD1 matches 9 bases. The CDR3 spans 15 residues. J lost 9 bases, V lost 2 bases, and 11 bases had no gene match. The germline V gene encodes CDR1 DFQATT and CDR2 SNEGSKA (reference sequence). CDR3 nucleotide sequence: TGCAGTGCTAGAAGGGACAGGGTATCTGGTGGTGAGCAGTTCTTC. This codes for CSARRDRVSGGEQFF.

J is TRBJ2-6 and V is TRBV27; perhaps TRBD1 as D (6 bases). The CDR3 has 15 residues. CDR1 is MNHEY, CDR2 SMNVEV, per germline (reference sequence). V lost 6 bases to trimming and J lost 0 bases, with 9 bases between them. DNA of the CDR3: TGTGCCAGCAGGTGGACAGCCTCTGGGGCCAACGTCCTGACTTTC. It encodes CASRWTASGANVLTF.

The sample holds a few counts of this clonotype. The rearrangement joins TRBV27 to TRBJ2-5; D might be TRBD1 or TRBD2, each matching 5 bases. The germline V gene encodes CDR1 MNHEY and CDR2 SMNVEV (reference sequence). The ends were cut back, 0 bases at V and 4 bases at J, with 15 bases in the middle. The CDR3 length is 16 residues. CDR3 loop: CASSLSPGRRRETQYF. CDR3 bases: TGTGCCAGCAGTTTATCCCCGGGACGGCGACGAGAGACCCAGTACTTC.

The sample holds many counts of this clonotype. The V gene is TRBV30, the J gene TRBJ2-3; D is unclear. This CDR3 has 11 amino acids. Germline V gene sequence: CDR1 GTSNPN, CDR2 SVGIG (reference sequence). The V and J ends lost 2 bases and 4 bases respectively, with 4 bases between them. The DNA for the CDR3 is TGTGCCTGGAGTACCGCAGATACGCAGTATTTT. Translated, it gives CAWSTADTQYF.

Many counts were recorded for this clonotype. The V and J genes are TRBV11-1 and TRBJ2-2; TRBD1 might be the D (6 bases). CDR3 length: 15 amino acids. Germline lookup yields CDR1 SGHAT and CDR2 FQDESV (reference sequence). Trimming took 5 bases from V and 0 from J, leaving 10 bases between them. CDR3 region: CASSPGVTNTGELFF. For the CDR3, the DNA is TGTGCCAGCAGCCCAGGGGTAACGAACACCGGGGAGCTGTTTTTT.

V usage is TRBV9 and J usage is TRBJ2-5; D perhaps matches TRBD2 (7 bases). Trimming took 3 bases from V and 7 from J, leaving 19 bases between them. Germline values: CDR1 SGDLS, CDR2 YYNGEE. There are 15 residues in the CDR3. The CDR3 loop reads CASSARAGPQGTQYF. The CDR3 bases are TGTGCCAGCAGCGCCCGAGCGGGGCCACAGGGGACCCAGTACTTC.